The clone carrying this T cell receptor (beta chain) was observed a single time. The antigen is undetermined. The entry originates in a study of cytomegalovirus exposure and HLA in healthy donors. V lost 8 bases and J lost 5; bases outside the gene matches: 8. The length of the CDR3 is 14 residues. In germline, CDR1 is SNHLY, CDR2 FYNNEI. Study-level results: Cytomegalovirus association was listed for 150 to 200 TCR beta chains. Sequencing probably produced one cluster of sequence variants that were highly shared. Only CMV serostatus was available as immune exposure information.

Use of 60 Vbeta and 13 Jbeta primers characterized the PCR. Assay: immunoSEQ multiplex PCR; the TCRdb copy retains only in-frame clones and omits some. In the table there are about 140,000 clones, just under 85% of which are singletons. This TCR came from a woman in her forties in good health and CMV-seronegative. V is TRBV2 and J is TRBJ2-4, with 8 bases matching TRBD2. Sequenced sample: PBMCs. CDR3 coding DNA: TGTGCCAGCTACCTCAGCGGGGGACAAAACATTCAGTACTTC. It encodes CASYLSGGQNIQYF.